The 18 T cell receptor beta chains in this list originate from one sample, sequenced in a study of beta chain features in type 1 diabetes. The investigators reverse transcribed all of the isolated RNA, so they sequenced expressed TCRB transcripts. Sequencing used immunoSEQ multiplex PCR; TCRdb keeps in-frame clones, though not all of them. Found here are about 320,000 clones, less than 15% of them singletons; the top ten hold around 7%. The specimen was central memory CD4+ T cells from blood. All receptors derive from a man younger than 40 in good health.

There are a few counts of this clone. The V and J genes are TRBV6-5 and TRBJ2-1, with D perhaps TRBD1 (5 bases). Germline V gene sequence: CDR1 MNHEY, CDR2 SVGAGI. The CDR3 totals 13 residues. Trimming removed 8 bases from V and 2 bases from J, with 10 bases in between. The CDR3 reads CASADTPYNEQFF. The DNA for the CDR3 is TGTGCCAGCGCGGACACACCCTACAATGAGCAGTTCTTC.

The sample holds a few counts of this clone. The chain links TRBV29-1 to TRBJ1-4; tentative D call: TRBD1 (6 bases). Germline lookup yields CDR1 SQVTM and CDR2 ANQGSEA. The CDR3 runs to 14 residues. V was shortened by 7 bases and J by 7 bases, with 19 bases between the two germline ends. This CDR3 is CSATGHPGGEKLFF. CDR3 DNA: TGCAGCGCGACGGGACACCCAGGAGGTGAAAAACTGTTTTTT. The full variable domain, in which reference TRBV29-1 and TRBJ1-4 provide the parts outside the CDR3, is SAVISQKPSRDICQRGTSLTIQCQVDSQVTMMFWYRQQPGQSLTLIATANQGSEATYESGFVIDKFPISRPNLTFSTLTVSNMSPEDSSIYLCSATGHPGGEKLFFGSGTQLSVL.

This clone was counted between two and nine times. The V and J genes are TRBV11-3 and TRBJ2-3; 8 positions agree with TRBD2. Germline loops: CDR1 SGHNT, CDR2 YENEEA. CDR3 length equals 16 residues. Trimming at V came to 1 base and at J to 6 bases, leaving 9 bases not matched to a gene. The CDR3 DNA is TGTGCCAGCAGCTTAGTTATCGGGAGGGCCTCGGATACGCAGTATTTT. Translating it yields CASSLVIGRASDTQYF. Based on the CDR3 plus reference TRBV11-3 and TRBJ2-3, the full variable domain is EAGVVQSPRYKIIEKKQPVAFWCNPISGHNTLYWYLQNLGQGPELLIRYENEEAVDDSQLPKDRFSAERLKGVDSTLKIQPAELGDSAVYLCASSLVIGRASDTQYFGPGTRLTVL.

This chain uses TRBV6-6 with TRBJ2-3; 10 bases are shared with TRBD1. CDR1 and CDR2 (germline): MNHNY, SVGAGI (reference sequence). V was pared by 8 bases and J by 1 base, with 0 bases of the junction left unmatched. This CDR3 contains 13 residues. The CDR3 region is CASGTGGTDTQYF. The CDR3 DNA reads TGTGCCAGCGGGACAGGGGGCACAGATACGCAGTATTTT.

This sequence joins TRBV2 and TRBJ1-4; D remains ambiguous. Trimming removed 5 bases from V and 12 bases from J, with 13 bases in between. CDR3 length: 12 residues. Germline V CDR1 and CDR2: SNHLY, FYNNEI. The CDR3 sequence is CASSRLPRELFF. CDR3 DNA: TGTGCCAGCAGTCGACTCCCCCGGGAACTGTTTTTT.

This chain connects TRBV30 to TRBJ2-3, with TRBD2 as a possible D gene (5 bases). The CDR3 is 13 residues long. With 4 bases removed from V and 2 bases from J, the gap between germline ends came to 10 bases. The germline V gene has CDR1 GTSNPN and CDR2 SVGIG (reference sequence). CDR3 residues: CAWTPGNTDTQYF. CDR3 nucleotide sequence: TGTGCCTGGACTCCCGGGAACACAGATACGCAGTATTTT.

There are a few counts of this clone. The chain links TRBV7-8 to TRBJ2-7; TRBD2 matches 9 bases. The V and J ends lost 5 bases and 2 bases, in that order; junction bases with no gene match: 4. This CDR3 is 14 amino acids long. Germline CDR1 reads SGHVS; CDR2 reads FQNEAQ. The DNA of the CDR3 is TGTGCCAGCAGCGCGTTAGCGGGAGCCTACGAGCAGTACGTC. Residues: CASSALAGAYEQYV.

The V call is TRBV9, the J call TRBJ1-1; D may be TRBD1 (6 bases). The CDR3 runs to 14 residues. The germline CDR1 and CDR2 sequences are SGDLS and YYNGEE. Trimming took 5 bases from V and 2 from J, leaving 13 bases between them. CDR3 nucleotide sequence: TGTGCCAGCAGTAAGGACAGAGTTAACACTGAAGCTTTCTTT. This translates into CASSKDRVNTEAFF.

The table lists this clone with many counts. The sample holds other DNA sequences that translate to the same CDR3. This chain joins TRBV14 and TRBJ1-1; D remains ambiguous. Trimming stripped 4 bases from V and 8 bases from J, with 17 bases between. The CDR3 has 14 amino acids. In germline, CDR1 is SGHDN, CDR2 FVKESK. For the CDR3, the DNA is TGTGCCAGCAGCCCACTATTAGACGGCAAGGAAGCTTTCTTT. Its translation is CASSPLLDGKEAFF.

A few counts support this clone. The V gene is TRBV11-2, the J gene TRBJ2-3; TRBD2 might be the D (7 bases). CDR1 is SGHAT, CDR2 FQNNGV, per germline. The CDR3 totals 18 residues. With 5 bases removed from V and 3 bases from J, the gap between germline ends came to 24 bases. The CDR3 nucleotides are TGTGCCAGCAGCACAACAGGGCATCAAAGCGGGGCAACAGATACGCAGTATTTT. Amino acid sequence: CASSTTGHQSGATDTQYF.

This clone was observed a few times. V usage is TRBV10-3 and J usage is TRBJ1-5; TRBD1 agrees at 7 bases. Germline assignment: CDR1 ENHRY and CDR2 SYGVKD. The junction had 5 bases not matched to a gene; V was cut back by 4 bases and J by 5 bases. CDR3 size: 14 residues. In DNA form, the CDR3 reads TGTGCCATCAGTGGGAGACAGGGAGATCAGCCCCAGCATTTT. Amino acids: CAISGRQGDQPQHF.

This clone has a handful of counts. The rearrangement uses TRBV7-9 and TRBJ1-2; D not certain. This CDR3 contains 12 residues. Germline V lookup: CDR1 SEHNR, CDR2 FQNEAQ (reference sequence). Trimming stripped 4 bases from V and 4 bases from J, with 7 bases between. Written as DNA, the CDR3 is TGTGCCAGCAGCTCCCGGACCTATGGCTACACCTTC. Protein: CASSSRTYGYTF.

This clone was picked up many times. This chain uses TRBV4-1 with TRBJ2-3, with D possibly being TRBD1 or TRBD2 (5 bases each). This CDR3 spans 16 amino acids. Germline assignment: CDR1 MGHRA and CDR2 YSYEKL. The germline V and J ends were trimmed by 4 bases and 2 bases, with 16 bases remaining between them. CDR3 amino acids: CASSLRPGASTDTQYF. CDR3 DNA: TGCGCCAGCAGCCTCCGCCCCGGGGCTTCCACAGATACGCAGTATTTT.

In its sample, this clone was seen a few times. This chain joins TRBV4-1 and TRBJ2-7; no clear D. Germline CDR1 and CDR2: MGHRA and YSYEKL. V lost 1 base to trimming and J lost 6 bases, with 19 bases between them. The CDR3 has 16 amino acids. The CDR3 coding sequence is TGCGCCAGCAGCCAAGTCCCAGGCTCTAAGAGGTCCGAGCAGTACTTC. Protein sequence: CASSQVPGSKRSEQYF.

The sample holds a few counts of this clone. The chain couples TRBV15 to TRBJ1-2; D remains unclear. The CDR3 consists of 12 residues. Germline CDR1 LNHNV, CDR2 YYDKDF (reference sequence). V was clipped by 3 bases and J by 3 bases, with 5 bases between them. CDR3 nucleotide sequence: TGTGCCACCAGCAGCAGATACTATGGCTACACCTTC. Its translation is CATSSRYYGYTF.

This chain joins TRBV7-2 and TRBJ2-1; no clear D gene. V was cut by 5 bases and J by 9 bases, with 17 bases left in between. The CDR3 extends over 14 amino acids. Germline-derived CDR1 and CDR2 are SGHTA and FQGNSA. CDR3 protein: CASSIGSGSGEQFF. CDR3 bases: TGTGCCAGCAGCATAGGGTCCGGCTCCGGTGAGCAGTTCTTC.

A few counts support this clone. The V and J genes are TRBV18 and TRBJ2-7; maybe TRBD2 (6 bases). Deletions cut 2 bases from V and 7 bases from J, with 12 bases between. This CDR3 has 13 residues. Germline loops: CDR1 KGHSH, CDR2 LQKENI. The CDR3 DNA follows: TGTGCCAGCTCACCAGGGGGGTTTCGGGAGCAGTACGTC. It is translated as CASSPGGFREQYV.

This clone was observed a handful of times. V gene TRBV9 combines with J gene TRBJ1-2, with unresolved D. Trimming left V 4 bases short and J 7 bases short, with 14 bases between. Germline V CDR1 and CDR2: SGDLS, YYNGEE. This CDR3 has 13 residues. This CDR3 is CASSPVGGGGYTF. In DNA, the CDR3 is TGTGCCAGCAGCCCCGTGGGTGGTGGTGGCTACACCTTC.